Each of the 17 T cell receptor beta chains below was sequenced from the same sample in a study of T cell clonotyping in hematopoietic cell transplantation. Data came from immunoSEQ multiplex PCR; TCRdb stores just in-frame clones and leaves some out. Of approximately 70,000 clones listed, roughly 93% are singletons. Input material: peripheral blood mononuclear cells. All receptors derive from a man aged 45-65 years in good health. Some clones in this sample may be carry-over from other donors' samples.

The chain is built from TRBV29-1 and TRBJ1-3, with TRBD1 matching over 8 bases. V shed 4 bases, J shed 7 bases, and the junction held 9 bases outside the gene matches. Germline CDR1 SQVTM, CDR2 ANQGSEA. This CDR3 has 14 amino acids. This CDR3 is CSVVVGTGGNTIYF. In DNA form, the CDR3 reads TGCAGCGTTGTAGTCGGGACAGGAGGGAACACCATATATTTT.

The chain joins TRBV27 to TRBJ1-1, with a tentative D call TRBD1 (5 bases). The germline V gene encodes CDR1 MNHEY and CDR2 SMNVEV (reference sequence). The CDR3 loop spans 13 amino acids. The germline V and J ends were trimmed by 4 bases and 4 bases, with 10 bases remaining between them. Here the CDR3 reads CASSSGPITEAFF. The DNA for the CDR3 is TGTGCCAGCAGTTCGGGACCGATCACTGAAGCTTTCTTT.

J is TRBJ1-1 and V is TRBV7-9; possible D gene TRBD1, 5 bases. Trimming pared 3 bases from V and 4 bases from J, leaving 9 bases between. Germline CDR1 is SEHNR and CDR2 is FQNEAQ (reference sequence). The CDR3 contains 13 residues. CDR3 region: CASSFTGPTEAFF. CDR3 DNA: TGTGCCAGCAGCTTTACAGGCCCCACTGAAGCTTTCTTT. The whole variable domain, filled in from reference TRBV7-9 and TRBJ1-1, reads DTGVSQNPRHKITKRGQNVTFRCDPISEHNRLYWYRQTLGQGPEFLTYFQNEAQLEKSRLLSDRFSAERPKGSFSTLEIQRTEQGDSAMYLCASSFTGPTEAFFGQGTRLTVV.

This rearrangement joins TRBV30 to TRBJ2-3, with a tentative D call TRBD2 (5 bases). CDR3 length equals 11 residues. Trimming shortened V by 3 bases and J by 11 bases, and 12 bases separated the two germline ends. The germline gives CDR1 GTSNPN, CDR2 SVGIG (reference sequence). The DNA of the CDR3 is TGTGCCTGGAGGCGGACTCGAGGGCAGTATTTT. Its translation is CAWRRTRGQYF.

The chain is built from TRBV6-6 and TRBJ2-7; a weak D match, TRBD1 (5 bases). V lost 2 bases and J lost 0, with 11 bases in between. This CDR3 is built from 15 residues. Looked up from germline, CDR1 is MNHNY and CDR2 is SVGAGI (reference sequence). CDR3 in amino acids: CASSYPTDSSYEQYF. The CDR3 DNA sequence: TGTGCCAGCAGTTACCCGACCGACAGCTCCTACGAGCAGTACTTC.

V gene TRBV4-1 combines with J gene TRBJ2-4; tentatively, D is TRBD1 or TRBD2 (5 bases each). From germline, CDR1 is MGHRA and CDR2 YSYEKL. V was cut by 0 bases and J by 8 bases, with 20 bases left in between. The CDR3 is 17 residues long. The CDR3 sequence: CASSQEFGASLKDIQYF. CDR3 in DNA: TGCGCCAGCAGCCAAGAATTCGGGGCTAGCCTGAAAGACATTCAGTACTTC.

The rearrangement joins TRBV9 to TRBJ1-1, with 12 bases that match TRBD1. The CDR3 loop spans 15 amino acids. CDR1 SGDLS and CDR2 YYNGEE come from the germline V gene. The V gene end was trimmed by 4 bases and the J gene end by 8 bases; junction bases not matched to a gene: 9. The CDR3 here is CASSLLGQGALEAFF. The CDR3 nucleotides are TGTGCCAGCAGCTTGCTGGGACAGGGGGCTCTAGAAGCTTTCTTT. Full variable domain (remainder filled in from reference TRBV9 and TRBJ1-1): DSGVTQTPKHLITATGQRVTLRCSPRSGDLSVYWYQQSLDQGLQFLIQYYNGEERAKGNILERFSAQQFPDLHSELNLSSLELGDSALYFCASSLLGQGALEAFFGQGTRLTVV.

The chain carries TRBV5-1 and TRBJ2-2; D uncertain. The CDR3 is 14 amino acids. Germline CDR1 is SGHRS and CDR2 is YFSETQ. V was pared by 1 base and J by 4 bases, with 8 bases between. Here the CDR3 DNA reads TGCGCCAGCAGCTTGAATCCAGGCACCGGGGAGCTGTTTTTT. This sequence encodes CASSLNPGTGELFF.

The CDR3 DNA reads TGTGCCAGCAGTTTTTTGCCCGGGGAGCTGTTTTTT. As protein: CASSFLPGELFF. The V and J genes are TRBV28 and TRBJ2-2; D uncertain. Per germline, CDR1 MDHEN and CDR2 SYDVKM. Trimming stripped 3 bases from V and 6 bases from J, with 5 bases between. CDR3 size: 12 residues.

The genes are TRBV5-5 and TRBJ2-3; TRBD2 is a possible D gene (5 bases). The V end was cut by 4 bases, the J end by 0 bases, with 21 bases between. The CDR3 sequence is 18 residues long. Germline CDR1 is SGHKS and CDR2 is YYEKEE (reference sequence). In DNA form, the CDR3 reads TGTGCCAGCAGCCTGACTACCCAGTCGGCATCTAGCACAGATACGCAGTATTTT. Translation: CASSLTTQSASSTDTQYF.

The CDR3 coding sequence is TGTGCCAGCAGCTTATTAGGGCCTACTAATGAAGCTTTCTTT. Translation: CASSLLGPTNEAFF. The chain couples TRBV7-8 to TRBJ1-1; no reliable D call. V lost 2 bases, J lost 7 bases, and 14 bases lay in between. CDR3 length: 14 amino acids. Per the germline V gene, CDR1 is SGHVS and CDR2 is FQNEAQ.

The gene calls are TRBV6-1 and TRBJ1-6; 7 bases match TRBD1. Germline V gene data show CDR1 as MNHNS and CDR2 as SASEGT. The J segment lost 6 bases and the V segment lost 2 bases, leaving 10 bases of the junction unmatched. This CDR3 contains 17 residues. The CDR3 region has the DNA TGTGCCAGCAGTGAAATCCTACAGGGGCGAGCTAATTCACCCCTCCACTTT. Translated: CASSEILQGRANSPLHF.

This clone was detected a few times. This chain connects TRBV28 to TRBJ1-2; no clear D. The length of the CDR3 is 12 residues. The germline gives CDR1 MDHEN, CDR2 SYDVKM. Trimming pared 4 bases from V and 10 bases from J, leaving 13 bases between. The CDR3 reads CASSSGPVLYTF. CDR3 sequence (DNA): TGTGCCAGCAGTTCCGGACCGGTGCTCTACACCTTC.

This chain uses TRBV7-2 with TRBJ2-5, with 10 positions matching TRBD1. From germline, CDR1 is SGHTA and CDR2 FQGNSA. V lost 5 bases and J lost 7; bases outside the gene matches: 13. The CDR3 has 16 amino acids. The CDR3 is CASSPTGTGASGTQYF. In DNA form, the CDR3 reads TGTGCCAGCAGCCCTACGGGGACAGGGGCTTCGGGGACCCAGTACTTC.

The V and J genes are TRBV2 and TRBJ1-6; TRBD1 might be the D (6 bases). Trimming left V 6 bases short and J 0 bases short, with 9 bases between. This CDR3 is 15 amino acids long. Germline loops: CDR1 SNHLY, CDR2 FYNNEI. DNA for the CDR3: TGTGCCAGCAGGAGGGGGAGCTCCTATAATTCACCCCTCCACTTT. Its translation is CASRRGSSYNSPLHF.

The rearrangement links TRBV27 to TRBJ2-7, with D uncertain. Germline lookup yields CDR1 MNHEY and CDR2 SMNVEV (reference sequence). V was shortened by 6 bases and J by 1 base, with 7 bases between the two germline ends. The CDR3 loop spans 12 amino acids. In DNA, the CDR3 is TGTGCCAGCAGAGCCATGTCCTACGAGCAGTACTTC. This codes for CASRAMSYEQYF.

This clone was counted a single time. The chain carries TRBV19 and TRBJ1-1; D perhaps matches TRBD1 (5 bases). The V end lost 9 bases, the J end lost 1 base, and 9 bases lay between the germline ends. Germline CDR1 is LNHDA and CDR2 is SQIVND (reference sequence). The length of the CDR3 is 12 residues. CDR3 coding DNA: TGTGCCAGCAGGGACCCGAACACTGAAGCTTTCTTT. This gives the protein CASRDPNTEAFF.